A selection of T cell receptor beta chains follows, all from one sample in a study of cytomegalovirus exposure and HLA in healthy donors. Here immunoSEQ multiplex PCR was the method, and the copy in TCRdb shows in-frame clones only, minus some. Counted here are around 170,000 clones, 85% occurring once; the ten biggest clones make up approximately 16%. Sequencing was done on a sample of PBMCs. All receptors derive from a man between 18 and 29 years old in good health and CMV-seropositive. The CDR3 runs from the conserved cysteine through the conserved F or W. A D gene is named only where the DNA matches it firmly. Clone size, where shown, is once, few, many, or a class for clones that have expanded.

>TRBV7-9|-|TRBJ2-1|TRBD1
TGTGCCAGCAGCTTAGTTCTAACGTTGGCGACAGGGGTTTACAATGAGCAGTTCTTC
CASSLVLTLATGVYNEQFF
>TRBV5-6|-|TRBJ1-4|TRBD1
TGTGCCAGCAGCTCTTACGGGACAGGGGAGCCTAATGAAAAACTGTTTTTT
CASSSYGTGEPNEKLFF
>TRBV28|-|TRBJ2-6|-
TGTGCCAGCAGTTCTGGGGGACTTTACGGGGCCAACGTCCTGACTTTC
CASSSGGLYGANVLTF
>TRBV11-3|-|TRBJ2-7|TRBD1
TGTGCCACCGCCGTTGAGACAGGGAGCCGCGAGCAGTACTTC
CATAVETGSREQYF
>TRBV5-1|once|TRBJ1-3|-
TGCGCCAGCAGCTTGGCTTCTCCGGGTAGTGGAAACACCATATATTTT
CASSLASPGSGNTIYF
>TRBV2|-|TRBJ2-1|TRBD2
TGTGCCAGCAGTGAAGGTCTAGCGGGAGTCAATGAGCAGTTCTTC
CASSEGLAGVNEQFF
>TRBV27|-|TRBJ1-4|-
TGTGCCAGCAGTTTATCCCCAGGGATGGAACTGTTTTTT
CASSLSPGMELFF
>TRBV29-1|-|TRBJ2-1|-
TGCAGCCAACAGGGAGCGGGGTACAATGAGCAGTTCTTC
CSQQGAGYNEQFF
>TRBV5-6|-|TRBJ1-1|-
TGTGCCAGCAGCGAAGGGGGAGTCACTGAAGCTTTCTTT
CASSEGGVTEAFF
>TRBV27|-|TRBJ2-7|TRBD2
TGTGCCAGCAGCGAAATCGCGGGGGGCAGCTACGAGCAGTACTTC
CASSEIAGGSYEQYF
>TRBV7-6|-|TRBJ2-1|-
TGTGCCAGCAGCTCGACTGCCATTAGCTCCTACAATGAGCAGTTCTTC
CASSSTAISSYNEQFF
>TRBV5-4|once|TRBJ1-2|-
TGTGCCAGCTCCTCTCCATATCAGGGGATCGATGGCTACACCTTC
CASSSPYQGIDGYTF
>TRBV4-2|-|TRBJ1-1|TRBD1
TGTGCCAGCAGCCAAGATCAAGGGGGCGAGAGCACTGAAGCTTTCTTT
CASSQDQGGESTEAFF
>TRBV28|once|TRBJ1-2|-
TGTGCCAGCAGTTTCCCGGGGGGAGAGGACTATGGCTACACCTTC
CASSFPGGEDYGYTF
>TRBV11-2|-|TRBJ2-1|-
TGTGCCAGCAGCTTAAGCGCTGAGCAGTTCTTC
CASSLSAEQFF
>TRBV5-6|-|TRBJ1-2|-
TGTGCCAGCAGTCAAACAGGGTCCCCTTCGGGCTATGGCTACACCTTC
CASSQTGSPSGYGYTF
>TRBV20-1|once|TRBJ1-1|-
TGCAGTGCTATGAGGAACACTGAAGCTTTCTTT
CSAMRNTEAFF
>TRBV11-3|-|TRBJ2-2|TRBD1
TGTGCCAGCAGCTTACGGACAGGACAAGAGCTGTTTTTT
CASSLRTGQELFF
>TRBV28|once|TRBJ2-1|TRBD2
TGTGCCAGCAGTGTTGTACTAGCGGGGGAATACAATGAGCAGTTCTTC
CASSVVLAGEYNEQFF
>TRBV27|-|TRBJ1-1|TRBD1
TGTGCCAGCAGTTCGGGACAGTCGAACACTGAAGCTTTCTTT
CASSSGQSNTEAFF
>TRBV27|-|TRBJ2-2|TRBD1
TGTGCCAGCAATCCCGGGACAGGGGGAGGAACCGGGGAGCTGTTTTTT
CASNPGTGGGTGELFF
>TRBV29-1|-|TRBJ2-2|TRBD1
TGCAGCGTGCAACAGGGGGCGAACACCGGGGAGCTGTTTTTT
CSVQQGANTGELFF
>TRBV5-1|-|TRBJ1-2|-
TGCGCCAGCAGCGTCATGGGAGACTATGGCTACACCTTC
CASSVMGDYGYTF
>TRBV9|-|TRBJ2-3|TRBD2
TGTGCCAGCAGCGTAGGATCAGCGGGAGTGATAGATACGCAGTATTTT
CASSVGSAGVIDTQYF
>TRBV6-6|-|TRBJ1-2|TRBD1
TGTGCCAGCAGTTACTACAGGGGAGATGGCTACACCTTC
CASSYYRGDGYTF
>TRBV2|-|TRBJ2-5|-
TGTGCCAGCAGTGGGCAGGGAAGGGAGACCCAGTACTTC
CASSGQGRETQYF
>TRBV6-5|-|TRBJ2-1|-
TGTGCCAGCAGCTCCCGCGGCCTACCAAACAATGAGCAGTTCTTC
CASSSRGLPNNEQFF
>TRBV11-3|-|TRBJ2-1|-
TGTGCCAGCAGCCCCATGGCGGCCTCCTACAATGAGCAGTTCTTC
CASSPMAASYNEQFF
>TRBV5-1|-|TRBJ2-3|-
TGCGCCAGCAGCTTACAAGATACGCAGTATTTT
CASSLQDTQYF
>TRBV10-1|-|TRBJ2-3|TRBD1
TGCGCCAGCAGTGAGGACAGGGCATCAGATACGCAGTATTTT
CASSEDRASDTQYF
>TRBV5-1|-|TRBJ2-7|TRBD1
TGCGCCAGCAGCGCGGAACAGGGGGCAATAGGCTACGAGCAGTACTTC
CASSAEQGAIGYEQYF
>TRBV11-1|-|TRBJ2-6|-
TGTGCCAGCAGCTTAGAGAGAAGCTCTGGGGCCAACGTCCTGACTTTC
CASSLERSSGANVLTF
>TRBV14|few|TRBJ2-7|TRBD1
TGTGCCAGCAGCCAAGGGACAGGGGGATACGAGCAGTACTTC
CASSQGTGGYEQYF
>TRBV7-2|-|TRBJ2-2|-
TGTGCCAGCAGCCCCAGGAACACCGGGGAGCTGTTTTTT
CASSPRNTGELFF
>TRBV10-3|-|TRBJ1-2|TRBD1
TGTGCCATCAGTGAGTCAACGACAGGGGCATTTGGCTACACCTTC
CAISESTTGAFGYTF
>TRBV11-3|-|TRBJ1-3|-
TGTGCCAGCAGAGATACAGGGTACGGAAACACCATATATTTT
CASRDTGYGNTIYF
>TRBV10-3|-|TRBJ2-4|-
TGTGCCACCGCCCACTCCCCGGGAAACTCGAACATTCAGTACTTC
CATAHSPGNSNIQYF
>TRBV4-2|-|TRBJ2-2|-
TGTGCCAGCAGCCCATACCGGGACACCGGGGAGCTGTTTTTT
CASSPYRDTGELFF
>TRBV27|-|TRBJ2-7|-
TGTGCCAGCATGTGGCAGGCAGGACAAACTGAGCAGTACTTC
CASMWQAGQTEQYF
>TRBV2|-|TRBJ2-5|-
TGTGCCAGCACGTCGGTCCAGGGTAACCAAGAGACCCAGTACTTC
CASTSVQGNQETQYF
>TRBV9|few|TRBJ2-7|TRBD2
TGTGCCAGCAGCGAGGAGGCGGGAGCGCACTACGAGCAGTACTTC
CASSEEAGAHYEQYF
>TRBV28|-|TRBJ1-5|TRBD1
TGTGCCAGCAGTTTTGTTAACACATGGGGGTCCGGGACAGTGACAAGGGGGGTAAATCAGCCCCAGCATTTT
CASSFVNTWGSGTVTRGVNQPQHF
>TRBV6-5|-|TRBJ2-2|TRBD1
TGTGCCAGCAGTCGAGGGACAGGGGGCACCGGGGAGCTGTTTTTT
CASSRGTGGTGELFF
>TRBV7-2|-|TRBJ1-2|-
TGTGCCAGCAGCATTTACGACAGGCCCAATCGCGGCTACACCTTC
CASSIYDRPNRGYTF
>TRBV28|few|TRBJ1-5|-
TGTGCCAGCAGCCCTACAGGGTTCAATCAGCCCCAGCATTTT
CASSPTGFNQPQHF
>TRBV2|-|TRBJ2-2|-
TGTGCCAGCAGTGCAGAAGCGGCGAACACCGGGGAGCTGTTTTTT
CASSAEAANTGELFF
>TRBV28|once|TRBJ1-2|TRBD1
TGTGCCAGCACCACACCGGGACAGGGGGCTAGAGGCTACACCTTC
CASTTPGQGARGYTF
>TRBV4-1|-|TRBJ1-1|-
TGCGCCAGCAGCCAAGAAGGTCGACAGTACACTGAAGCTTTCTTT
CASSQEGRQYTEAFF
>TRBV7-3|few|TRBJ2-1|-
TGTGCCAGCAGTAAAGGGGGAGTCGACAATGAGCAGTTCTTC
CASSKGGVDNEQFF
>TRBV5-1|-|TRBJ1-3|TRBD1
TGCGCCAGCAGCCTGGGACAGCTCTCTGGAAACACCATATATTTT
CASSLGQLSGNTIYF
>TRBV9|few|TRBJ2-1|-
TGTGCCAGCAGCGTGGAATTCGGGGAGCAGTTCTTC
CASSVEFGEQFF
>TRBV6-1|-|TRBJ2-1|TRBD2
TGTGCCAGCAGTGGCCTGGCGGGGGTAAGGAATGAGCAGTTCTTC
CASSGLAGVRNEQFF
>TRBV28|-|TRBJ1-2|TRBD1
TGTGCCAGCAGTTTTTCGACAGGGGCTAACTATGGCTACACCTTC
CASSFSTGANYGYTF
>TRBV2|-|TRBJ2-5|-
TGTGCCAGCAGTGACAGAGAGACCCAGTACTTC
CASSDRETQYF